The rows below give T cell receptor beta chains drawn from one sample of a study of T cells in Graves' hyperthyroidism and ophthalmopathy. Each CDR3 protein is one row after TCRdb ran MiXCR on the multiplex PCR reads. This sample has around 450,000 distinct CDR3 sequences, with roughly 14% found just once. Sequencing was performed on blood. Source of these receptors: a woman between 18 and 29 years old with Graves' hyperthyroidism. Both conserved end residues are part of each CDR3.

v_gene	j_gene	CDR3aa
TRBV7-3	TRBJ2-2	CASSLDRGRSELFF
TRBV5-1	TRBJ2-3	CASSLGYDRRTDTQYF
TRBV4-1	TRBJ2-5	CASSQEAGVGETQYF
TRBV3-1	TRBJ1-1	CASSHLGVNTEAFF
TRBV5-1	TRBJ1-4	CASRSRQGDNEKLFF
TRBV10-3	TRBJ1-2	CAIFAGGYTF
TRBV4-1	TRBJ2-3	CASSQAGLAGDYTDTQYF
TRBV3-1	TRBJ2-2	CASSLGRETGELFF
TRBV30	TRBJ1-1	CAWSAGGRRADTEAFF
TRBV5-6	TRBJ2-3	CASSYDRASTDTQYF
TRBV11-2	TRBJ2-4	CASSPGGSGVAKNIQYF
TRBV6-1	TRBJ2-2	CASRQGHNTGELFF
TRBV7-9	TRBJ2-7	CASSSGGTEQYF
TRBV12-5	TRBJ1-5	CASATDRGNQPQHF
TRBV2	TRBJ2-3	CASSGEGFDTQYF
TRBV7-8	TRBJ1-1	CASSFNGQLNTEAFF
TRBV20-1	TRBJ1-5	CSAKQGTLSDQPQHF
TRBV3-1	TRBJ1-1	CASSQRRNTEAFF
TRBV10-2	TRBJ1-1	CASSGAIDTEAFF
TRBV3-1	TRBJ2-7	CASSQELAGAYEQYF
TRBV29-1	TRBJ2-1	CSGGPGATYNEQFF
TRBV9	TRBJ2-3	CASSVVGGGRSDTQYF
TRBV2	TRBJ2-5	CASSERAYQETQYF
TRBV19	TRBJ2-1	CASSIRGSWNEQFF
TRBV6-4	TRBJ2-5	CASSDSRLQETQYF
TRBV9	TRBJ1-3	CASSAGDRVFGNTIYF
TRBV3-1	TRBJ2-5	CASSQIVLGTQYF
TRBV12-5	TRBJ2-5	CASGVPGHLETQYF
TRBV19	TRBJ2-3	CASNPGTAGPDTQYF
TRBV7-9	TRBJ2-7	CASSSRGNRGRGEQYF
TRBV2	TRBJ2-1	CASRSGTALYNEQFF
TRBV5-5	TRBJ2-5	CASRPSGGGEETQYF
TRBV20-1	TRBJ1-2	CSALRRQLSNYGYTF